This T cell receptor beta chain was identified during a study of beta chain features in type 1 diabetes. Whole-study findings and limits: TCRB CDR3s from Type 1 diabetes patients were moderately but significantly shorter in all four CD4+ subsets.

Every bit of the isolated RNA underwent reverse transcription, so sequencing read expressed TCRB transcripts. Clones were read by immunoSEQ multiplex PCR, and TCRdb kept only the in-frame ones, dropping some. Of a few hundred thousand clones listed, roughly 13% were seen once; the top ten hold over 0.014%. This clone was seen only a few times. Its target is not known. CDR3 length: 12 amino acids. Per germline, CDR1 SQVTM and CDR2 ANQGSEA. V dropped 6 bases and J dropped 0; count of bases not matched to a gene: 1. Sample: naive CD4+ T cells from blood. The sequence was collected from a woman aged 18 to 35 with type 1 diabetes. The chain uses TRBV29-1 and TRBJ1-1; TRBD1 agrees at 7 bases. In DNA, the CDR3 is TGCAGCGTGGGACAGTTGAACACTGAAGCTTTCTTT. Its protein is CSVGQLNTEAFF.